This T cell receptor (beta chain) was sequenced during a study of OX40 agonist ivuxolimab in advanced cancers. The table came from immunoSEQ multiplex PCR; TCRdb's copy has only in-frame clones and leaves some out. The sample has about 51,000 clones; 70% to 80% are singletons. The CDR3 extends over 13 amino acids. Germline lookup yields CDR1 LNHNV and CDR2 YYDKDF (reference sequence). V was shortened by 3 bases and J by 2 bases, with 8 bases between the two germline ends. The source material was CD4+ or CD8+ T cells sorted from blood, sampled in a trial of the OX40 agonist ivuxolimab. The rearrangement uses TRBV15 and TRBJ2-7; no reliable D call. This clonotype originated in an adult with an advanced solid tumor such as melanoma, head and neck, liver or kidney cancer. The CDR3 nucleotides read TGTGCCACCAGCAGGACTGGGCCCTACGAGCAGTACTTC. It is translated as CATSRTGPYEQYF.